This T cell receptor (beta chain) is from a study of cytomegalovirus exposure and HLA in healthy donors. General study findings and limits: According to a later analysis, donors in an Asian-associated ancestry cluster reportedly had fewer N-insertions than the roughly 630-donor mean.

On this clone: Its antigen is not identified.

Looked up from germline, CDR1 is LNHDA and CDR2 is SQIVND (reference sequence). The CDR3 loop spans 14 amino acids. Trimming took 3 bases from V and 4 from J, leaving 12 bases between them. It was with 60 Vbeta and 13 Jbeta primers that the PCR ran. Libraries were prepared by immunoSEQ multiplex PCR; TCRdb keeps only in-frame clonotypes and omits some of them. The sample records more than 150,000 clones, more than 75% being singletons. Sequencing was done on a sample of PBMCs. The origin of this receptor is a woman between 50 and 59 years old in good health and CMV-seropositive. The chain links TRBV19 to TRBJ2-5; D gene ambiguous. Here the CDR3 reads CASSIRQDRETQYF. The CDR3 region has the DNA TGTGCCAGTAGTATTCGGCAGGATAGAGAGACCCAGTACTTC.